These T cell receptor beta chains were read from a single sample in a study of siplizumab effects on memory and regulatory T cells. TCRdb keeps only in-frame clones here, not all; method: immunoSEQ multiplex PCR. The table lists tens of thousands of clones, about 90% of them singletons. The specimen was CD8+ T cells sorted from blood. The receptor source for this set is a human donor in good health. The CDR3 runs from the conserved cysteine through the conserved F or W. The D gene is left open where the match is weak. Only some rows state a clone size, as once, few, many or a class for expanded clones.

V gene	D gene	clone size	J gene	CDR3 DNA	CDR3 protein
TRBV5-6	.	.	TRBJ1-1	TGTGCCAGCAGCTTTGAGATGGGGAACACTGAAGCTTTCTTT	CASSFEMGNTEAFF
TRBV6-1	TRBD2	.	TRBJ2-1	TGTGCCAGCAGTGACCTAGCGGGAGGAGGTGAGCAGTTCTTC	CASSDLAGGGEQFF
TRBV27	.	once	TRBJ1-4	TGTGCCAGCAGTACCGGGGCCTTGGAAAAACTGTTTTTT	CASSTGALEKLFF
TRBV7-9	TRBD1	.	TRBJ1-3	TGTGCCAGCAGCTTGACAGGGTCAGGAAACACCATATATTTT	CASSLTGSGNTIYF
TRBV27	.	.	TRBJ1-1	TGTGCCAGCAGTTTAGGGTTCATGAACACTGAAGCTTTCTTT	CASSLGFMNTEAFF
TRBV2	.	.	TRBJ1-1	TGTGCCAGCAGTGGTTTTAACACTGAAGCTTTCTTT	CASSGFNTEAFF
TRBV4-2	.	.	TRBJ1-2	TGTGCCAGCAGCCACCGAACAGGGATCGGGGATGGCTACACCTTC	CASSHRTGIGDGYTF
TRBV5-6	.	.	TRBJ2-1	TGTGCCAGCAGCCTCGTGGGGGGAACTGGAGAGCAGTTCTTC	CASSLVGGTGEQFF
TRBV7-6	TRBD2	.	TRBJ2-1	TGTGCCAGCAGCCTTGGACTAGCGGGAGTCTACAATGAGCAGTTCTTC	CASSLGLAGVYNEQFF
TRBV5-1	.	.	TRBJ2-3	TGCGCCAGCAGCTTGATGGGGTCAGATACGCAGTATTTT	CASSLMGSDTQYF
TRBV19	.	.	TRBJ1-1	TGTGCCAGTATTAGGGGCTTTGGCACTGAAGCTTTCTTT	CASIRGFGTEAFF
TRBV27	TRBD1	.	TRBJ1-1	TGTGCCAGCAGCGACGGACAGGGGAACACTGAAGCTTTCTTT	CASSDGQGNTEAFF
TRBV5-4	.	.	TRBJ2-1	TGTGCCAGCCACCGGGAGAGTTACAATGAGCAGTTCTTC	CASHRESYNEQFF
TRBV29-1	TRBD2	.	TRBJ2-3	TGCAGCGTCCGAGCGGGAGGGTCAGATACGCAGTATTTT	CSVRAGGSDTQYF
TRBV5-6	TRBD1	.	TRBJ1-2	TGTGCCAGCAGCTGGGACAGGGGGGGCTACACCTTC	CASSWDRGGYTF
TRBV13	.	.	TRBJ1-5	TGTGCCAGCAGCTTAGGGCCCGGTCAGCCCCAGCATTTT	CASSLGPGQPQHF